The present entry profiles one T cell receptor (beta chain) with its context. What it recognizes is unknown. The data originate from a study of human T cells and chemical hapten exposure. As for the study in general: The patch tests put 0.01% DPC on the skin of the upper back and were read 6 days later. Study results and limitations: Clustering by CDR3 similarity yielded significantly more large clusters from expanded TCRs than controls.

CDR3 length equals 14 residues. The V and J ends lost 0 bases and 3 bases respectively, with 9 bases between them. Germline loops: CDR1 SGHDT, CDR2 YYEEEE. The time point was: pre-sensitization, week 0. Sample treatment: therapeutic diphenylcyclopropenone sensitization with weekly scalp DPC. From whole blood left unfractionated, total RNA was extracted. Single cDNA molecules in the library carried unique molecular identifiers attached during preparation. Via MiXCR, TCRdb re-called the RACE reads, giving one row per CDR3 protein. The sample holds fewer than 350,000 distinct CDR3 sequences, about 7.7% seen once.

The origin of this receptor is a man between 18 and 35 years old with alopecia areata. Some clones in this sample may be carry-over from other donors' samples. The specimen comprised whole blood, sampled in connection with sensitization to the hapten diphenylcyclopropenone (DPC). V gene TRBV5-6 combines with J gene TRBJ1-1; D is unclear. CDR3 amino acids: CASSLDFGDTEAFF. Written as DNA, the CDR3 is TGTGCCAGCAGCTTGGATTTCGGAGACACTGAAGCTTTCTTT.